This entry lists 22 T cell receptor beta chains sequenced from one sample in a study of cytomegalovirus exposure and HLA in healthy donors. A multiplex PCR was run with 60 Vbeta primers and 13 Jbeta primers. Produced via immunoSEQ multiplex PCR; TCRdb's table is partial and in-frame only. The data show 130,000 or so clones, with approximately 80% seen just once and approximately 1.8% held by the top ten. Sequenced material: PBMCs. Receptor source: a man between 40 and 49 years old in good health and CMV-seronegative.

The rearrangement links TRBV28 to TRBJ2-7; D is unresolved. With 1 base removed from V and 3 bases from J, the gap between germline ends came to 4 bases. Germline values: CDR1 MDHEN, CDR2 SYDVKM. The CDR3 sequence is 12 residues long. The CDR3 region is CASSLLYYEQYF. In nucleotides, the CDR3 is TGTGCCAGCAGTTTATTATACTACGAGCAGTACTTC.

V usage is TRBV27 and J usage is TRBJ1-4; the D gene is possibly TRBD1 (5 bases). This CDR3 spans 15 amino acids. Per germline, CDR1 MNHEY and CDR2 SMNVEV (reference sequence). Trimming took 8 bases from V and 0 from J, leaving 13 bases between them. The CDR3 region has the DNA TGTGCCAGCGGGGGACTCCTTGCAACTAATGAAAAACTGTTTTTT. Its protein product is CASGGLLATNEKLFF.

This clone has a handful of counts. This rearrangement joins TRBV7-9 to TRBJ2-1; 11 nucleotides match TRBD2. Germline lookup yields CDR1 SEHNR and CDR2 FQNEAQ (reference sequence). J lost 9 bases, V lost 4 bases, and 11 bases had no gene match. This CDR3 spans 16 amino acids. The CDR3 region is CASSSTAGTSGGEQFF. CDR3 sequence (DNA): TGTGCCAGCAGCTCGACCGCCGGGACTAGCGGCGGTGAGCAGTTCTTC.

V usage is TRBV10-2 and J usage is TRBJ1-1, with D uncertain. Germline CDR1 is WSHSY and CDR2 is SAAADI. The V and J ends lost 8 bases and 5 bases respectively, with 12 bases between them. The CDR3 is 12 amino acids. The CDR3 coding sequence is TGCGCCAGCGGGTTGGGAGGGACTGAAGCTTTCTTT. Translation gives CASGLGGTEAFF.

This clone has only a few counts. This chain links TRBV15 with TRBJ1-3, with D unclear. The germline CDR1 and CDR2 sequences are LNHNV and YYDKDF (reference sequence). The germline V and J ends were trimmed by 0 bases and 7 bases, with 13 bases remaining between them. This CDR3 contains 15 residues. CDR3 amino acids: CATSRDRVRSNTIYF. CDR3 sequence (DNA): TGTGCCACCAGCAGAGATCGGGTACGGTCGAACACCATATATTTT.

The rearrangement links TRBV6-6 to TRBJ2-7; 9 positions match TRBD1. The CDR3 consists of 15 residues. J was trimmed by 0 bases and V by 5 bases; bases with no gene match: 5. From germline, CDR1 is MNHNY and CDR2 SVGAGI (reference sequence). The CDR3 loop is CASSNRDRDSYEQYF. The CDR3, as DNA: TGTGCCAGCAGTAACCGGGACAGGGACTCCTACGAGCAGTACTTC.

The chain is built from TRBV28 and TRBJ1-4, with D uncertain. CDR1 and CDR2 from the germline V gene are MDHEN and SYDVKM. The CDR3 loop spans 12 amino acids. V shed 1 base and J shed 8 bases, with 5 bases lying between them. The CDR3 here is CASSLYLEKLFF. The CDR3 DNA sequence: TGTGCCAGCAGTTTATATCTGGAAAAACTGTTTTTT.

The chain is built from TRBV5-6 and TRBJ1-2, with TRBD1 identical over 7 bases. The CDR3 length is 14 residues. Germline lookup yields CDR1 SGHDT and CDR2 YYEEEE. Trimming took 4 bases from V and 4 from J; bases not matched to a gene: 7. CDR3 bases: TGTGCCAGCAGCCCAACCAGGGGGAGCTATGGCTACACCTTC. Protein sequence: CASSPTRGSYGYTF.

This chain links TRBV11-2 with TRBJ1-3; TRBD1 matches at 8 bases. The CDR3 spans 16 residues. Trimming removed 5 bases from V and 4 bases from J; junction bases left unmatched: 10. Germline V gives CDR1 SGHAT, CDR2 FQNNGV. CDR3 DNA sequence: TGTGCCAGCAGCGAGGATAGGACAGGGTTCGGAAACACCATATATTTT. It translates to CASSEDRTGFGNTIYF.

The rearrangement joins TRBV15 to TRBJ2-7; D remains ambiguous. The CDR3 extends over 14 amino acids. Germline V CDR1 and CDR2: LNHNV, YYDKDF (reference sequence). Deletions cut 4 bases from V and 3 bases from J, with 13 bases between. The CDR3 coding sequence is TGTGCCACCAGCAAGGAGACGGCTAGCTACGAGCAGTACTTC. Its translation: CATSKETASYEQYF.

The chain carries TRBV10-1 and TRBJ1-1, with unresolved D. With 2 bases removed from V and 2 bases from J, the gap between germline ends came to 6 bases. The CDR3 sequence is 13 residues long. The germline V gene encodes CDR1 WNHNN and CDR2 SYGVQD (reference sequence). The CDR3 DNA reads TGCGCCAGCAGTGAGGCGGGTAACACTGAAGCTTTCTTT. This sequence encodes CASSEAGNTEAFF.

The chain recombines TRBV6-4 with TRBJ2-3; no definite D call. Deletions cut 0 bases from V and 2 bases from J, with 6 bases between. The germline V gene encodes CDR1 MRHNA and CDR2 SNTAGT. CDR3 length: 14 amino acids. The CDR3 coding sequence is TGTGCCAGCAGTGACTCAGACATCACAGATACGCAGTATTTT. Amino acid sequence: CASSDSDITDTQYF.

The rearrangement joins TRBV5-1 to TRBJ2-7; TRBD1 matches at 7 bases. V shed 4 bases and J 3 bases; nucleotides not matched to a gene: 10. In germline, CDR1 is SGHRS, CDR2 YFSETQ. This CDR3 is 15 amino acids long. The CDR3 DNA follows: TGCGCCAGCAGCCCTCGACAGGGTGCGGTCTACGAGCAGTACTTC. Its translation is CASSPRQGAVYEQYF.

The table lists this clone with a count of one. This chain links TRBV30 with TRBJ1-6; 10 bases are a match to TRBD1. Per germline, CDR1 GTSNPN and CDR2 SVGIG (reference sequence). The J segment lost 8 bases and the V segment lost 5 bases, leaving 6 bases of the junction unmatched. The CDR3 runs to 14 residues. The CDR3 bases are TGTGCCTGGGACAGGGGGCTGAAGGATTCACCCCTCCACTTT. Protein product: CAWDRGLKDSPLHF.

The chain links TRBV9 to TRBJ2-1, with a possible D match to TRBD2 (5 bases). Germline V gene data show CDR1 as SGDLS and CDR2 as YYNGEE. The V end lost 4 bases, the J end lost 8 bases, and 19 bases lay between the germline ends. The CDR3 spans 15 residues. CDR3 amino acids: CASSIVGGGVDEQFF. The CDR3 nucleotides are TGTGCCAGCAGCATTGTAGGTGGAGGCGTGGATGAGCAGTTCTTC.

The CDR3 DNA is TGTGCCAGCTCACCGGAGGGGGCGAGAGGGGGCTACACCTTC. It codes for CASSPEGARGGYTF. This sequence joins TRBV18 and TRBJ1-2, with TRBD1 matching over 7 bases. V gave up 3 bases and J gave up 8 bases; unmatched junction bases: 9. From germline, CDR1 is KGHSH and CDR2 LQKENI. The CDR3 is 14 residues long.

The genes are TRBV9 and TRBJ2-5; a weak D match, TRBD1 (5 bases). The V gene's germline CDR1 is SGDLS and CDR2 YYNGEE. CDR3 length: 13 residues. Trimming cost V 3 bases and J 1 base, with 7 bases left between them. The CDR3 reads CASSGTGQETQYF. CDR3 DNA sequence: TGTGCCAGCAGCGGAACAGGCCAAGAGACCCAGTACTTC.

This rearrangement joins TRBV2 to TRBJ2-3; no clear D gene. V was trimmed by 5 bases and J by 3 bases, leaving 3 bases between them. This CDR3 contains 11 residues. Germline V gene sequence: CDR1 SNHLY, CDR2 FYNNEI. In DNA, the CDR3 is TGTGCCAGCAGTCGTACAGATACGCAGTATTTT. Protein sequence: CASSRTDTQYF.

Worth noting for this clone: The junction and the germline gene differ at one end; a read error may be behind it. The sample has other DNA sequences that encode this CDR3 too. J is TRBJ1-4 and V is TRBV15; D ambiguous. CDR3 length: 13 amino acids. Germline V gene data show CDR1 as LNHNV and CDR2 as YYDKDF (reference sequence). The CDR3 nucleotides are TGTGCCACCTTAGATTGGACTAATGAGAAACTGTTTTTT. Protein product: CATLDWTNEKLFF.

The chain uses TRBV7-9 and TRBJ2-1, with a possible D match to TRBD2 (6 bases). Germline V CDR1 and CDR2: SEHNR, FQNEAQ (reference sequence). Trimming removed 5 bases at V and 8 bases at J, with 13 bases between. The CDR3 length is 13 residues. The CDR3 protein is CASSGRESYEQFF. The DNA of the CDR3 is TGTGCCAGCAGCGGTCGGGAGAGCTATGAGCAGTTCTTC.

The chain carries TRBV6-5 and TRBJ1-1; D uncertain. V was clipped by 0 bases and J by 11 bases, with 10 bases between them. The CDR3 is 12 amino acids. Germline V gene data show CDR1 as MNHEY and CDR2 as SVGAGI. Written as DNA, the CDR3 is TGTGCCAGCAGTTACTCTGAGGGTCGGGCTTTCTTT. It yields the protein CASSYSEGRAFF.

The V call is TRBV19, the J call TRBJ1-2; perhaps TRBD1 as D (6 bases). V lost 4 bases and J lost 4, with 10 bases in between. The CDR3 runs 13 residues. Per the germline V gene, CDR1 is LNHDA and CDR2 is SQIVND (reference sequence). CDR3 sequence reads: CASSRTVGYGYTF. The CDR3 DNA reads TGTGCCAGTAGTAGGACAGTCGGCTATGGCTACACCTTC.